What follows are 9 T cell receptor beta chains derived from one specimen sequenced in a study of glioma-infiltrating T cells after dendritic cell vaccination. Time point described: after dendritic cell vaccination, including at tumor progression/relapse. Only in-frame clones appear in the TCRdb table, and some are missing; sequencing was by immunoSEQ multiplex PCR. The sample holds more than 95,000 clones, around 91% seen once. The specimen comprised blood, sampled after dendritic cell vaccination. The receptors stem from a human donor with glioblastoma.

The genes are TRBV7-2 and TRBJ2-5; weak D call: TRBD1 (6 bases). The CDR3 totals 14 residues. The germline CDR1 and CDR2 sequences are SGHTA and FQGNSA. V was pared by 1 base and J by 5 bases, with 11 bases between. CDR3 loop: CASSLGGGWETQYF. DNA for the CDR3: TGTGCCAGCAGCTTAGGAGGGGGTTGGGAGACCCAGTACTTC. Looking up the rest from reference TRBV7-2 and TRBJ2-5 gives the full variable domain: GAGVSQSPSNKVTEKGKDVELRCDPISGHTALYWYRQSLGQGLEFLIYFQGNSAPDKSGLPSDRFSAERTGGSVSTLTIQRTQQEDSAVYLCASSLGGGWETQYFGPGTRLLVL.

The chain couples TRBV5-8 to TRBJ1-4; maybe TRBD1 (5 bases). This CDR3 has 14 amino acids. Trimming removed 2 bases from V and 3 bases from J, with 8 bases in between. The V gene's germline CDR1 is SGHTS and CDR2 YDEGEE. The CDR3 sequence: CASSLKGANEKLFF. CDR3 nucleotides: TGTGCCAGCAGCTTAAAAGGGGCTAATGAAAAACTGTTTTTT. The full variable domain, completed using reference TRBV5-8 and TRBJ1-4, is EAGVTQSPTHLIKTRGQQATLRCSPISGHTSVYWYQQALGLGLQFLLWYDEGEERNRGNFPPRFSGRQFPNYSSELNVNALELEDSALYLCASSLKGANEKLFFGSGTQLSVL.

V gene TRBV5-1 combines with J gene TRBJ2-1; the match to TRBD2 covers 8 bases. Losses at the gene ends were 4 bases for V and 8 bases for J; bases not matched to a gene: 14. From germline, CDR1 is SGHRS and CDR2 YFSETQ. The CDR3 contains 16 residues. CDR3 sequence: CASSVGRGAAGDEQFF. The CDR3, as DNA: TGCGCCAGCAGCGTCGGGCGGGGGGCCGCCGGGGATGAGCAGTTCTTC.

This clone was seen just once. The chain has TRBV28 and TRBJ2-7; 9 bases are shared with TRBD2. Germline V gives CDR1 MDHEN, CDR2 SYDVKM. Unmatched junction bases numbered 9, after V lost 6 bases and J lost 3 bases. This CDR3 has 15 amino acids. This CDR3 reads CASRDGSGSNYEQYF. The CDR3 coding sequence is TGTGCCAGCAGGGACGGTAGCGGGAGCAACTACGAGCAGTACTTC.

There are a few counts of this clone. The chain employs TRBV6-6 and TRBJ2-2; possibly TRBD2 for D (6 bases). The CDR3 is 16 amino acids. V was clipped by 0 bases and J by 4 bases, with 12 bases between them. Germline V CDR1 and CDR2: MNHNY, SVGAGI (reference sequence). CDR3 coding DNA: TGTGCCAGCAGTTACTCGTCTCCGGAGGGCACCGGGGAGCTGTTTTTT. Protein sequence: CASSYSSPEGTGELFF.

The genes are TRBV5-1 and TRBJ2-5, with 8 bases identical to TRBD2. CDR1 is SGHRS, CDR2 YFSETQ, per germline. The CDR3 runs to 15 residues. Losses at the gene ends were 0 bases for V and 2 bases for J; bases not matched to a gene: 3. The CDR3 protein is CASSLDGGDQETQYF. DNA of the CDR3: TGCGCCAGCAGCTTGGACGGGGGGGATCAAGAGACCCAGTACTTC.

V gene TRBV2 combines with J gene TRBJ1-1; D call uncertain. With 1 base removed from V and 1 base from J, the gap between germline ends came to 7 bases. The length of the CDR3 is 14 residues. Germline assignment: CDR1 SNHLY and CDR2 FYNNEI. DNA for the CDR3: TGTGCCAGCAGTGAAGTCGCAGGGAACACTGAAGCTTTCTTT. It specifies CASSEVAGNTEAFF.

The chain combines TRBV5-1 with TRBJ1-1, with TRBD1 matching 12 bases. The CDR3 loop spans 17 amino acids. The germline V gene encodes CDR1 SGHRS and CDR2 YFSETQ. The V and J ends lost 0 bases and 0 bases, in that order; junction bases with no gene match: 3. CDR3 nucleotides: TGCGCCAGCAGCTTGGGGGACAGGGGGCTAGTGAACACTGAAGCTTTCTTT. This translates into CASSLGDRGLVNTEAFF.

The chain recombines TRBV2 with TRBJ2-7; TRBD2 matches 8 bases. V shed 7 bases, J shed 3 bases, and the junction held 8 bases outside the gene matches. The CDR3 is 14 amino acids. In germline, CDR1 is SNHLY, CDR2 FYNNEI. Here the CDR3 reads CASKGDGGDYEQYF. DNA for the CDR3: TGTGCCAGCAAAGGTGACGGGGGGGACTACGAGCAGTACTTC. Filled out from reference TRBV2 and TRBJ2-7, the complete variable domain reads EPEVTQTPSHQVTQMGQEVILRCVPISNHLYFYWYRQILGQKVEFLVSFYNNEISEKSEIFDDQFSVERPDGSNFTLKIRSTKLEDSAMYFCASKGDGGDYEQYFGPGTRLTVT.